A selection of T cell receptor beta chains follows, all from one sample in a study of blood T cell repertoires in COVID-19. Clones were read by immunoSEQ multiplex PCR, and TCRdb kept only the in-frame ones, dropping some. The sample includes roughly 160,000 clones, roughly 80% seen only once; the top ten take around 6%. Sequenced input: PBMCs or T cells enriched from blood (not recorded which). Source of these receptors: a woman between 40 and 55 years old with acute COVID-19. The CDR3 runs from the conserved cysteine through the conserved F or W. The D gene is left open where the match is weak. The listing skips clone size in some rows; elsewhere it reads once, few, many or a size class.

v_gene	d_gene	abundance	j_gene	CDR3aa	CDR3nt
TRBV10-3	TRBD2	.	TRBJ2-4	CAISEASGRANIQYF	TGTGCCATCAGTGAGGCTAGCGGGAGAGCTAACATTCAGTACTTC
TRBV2	.	few	TRBJ1-3	CASSLDRTSSGNTIYF	TGTGCCAGCAGTCTAGACAGGACCAGCTCTGGAAACACCATATATTTT
TRBV21-1	.	few	TRBJ1-3	CASSKGTGGGNTIYF	TGTGCCAGCAGCAAAGGGACAGGAGGTGGAAACACCATATATTTT
TRBV30	.	.	TRBJ2-3	CAWSVQTGPLTDTQYF	TGTGCCTGGAGTGTACAAACAGGGCCTCTCACAGATACGCAGTATTTT
TRBV6-1	.	.	TRBJ2-1	CASSDVQGRAYNEQFF	TGTGCCAGCAGTGACGTACAGGGTAGGGCCTACAATGAGCAGTTCTTC
TRBV5-1	.	.	TRBJ1-6	CASSLEAGQFNSPLHF	TGCGCCAGCAGCTTGGAGGCAGGACAATTTAATTCACCCCTCCACTTT
TRBV7-2	TRBD2	.	TRBJ2-7	CASSPLKGGVAYEQYF	TGTGCCAGCAGCCCGTTAAAGGGAGGGGTTGCCTACGAGCAGTACTTC
TRBV5-4	.	.	TRBJ1-2	CASSWGGTGGAATF	TGTGCCAGCAGCTGGGGGGGGACGGGCGGCGCGGCCACCTTC
TRBV11-3	TRBD2	.	TRBJ2-1	CASSYRGTSSYNEQFF	TGTGCCAGCAGCTACCGCGGGACTAGCTCCTACAATGAGCAGTTCTTC
TRBV5-4	TRBD2	.	TRBJ2-1	CASCNRKRTSGNEQFF	TGTGCCAGCTGTAACAGAAAGAGGACTAGCGGAAATGAGCAGTTCTTC
TRBV5-6	TRBD2	.	TRBJ2-5	CASSSPTSGETQYF	TGTGCCAGCAGCTCCCCGACTAGCGGCGAGACCCAGTACTTC
TRBV24-1	TRBD1	.	TRBJ2-5	CATSPGQGYQETQYF	TGTGCCACCAGTCCGGGACAGGGATATCAAGAGACCCAGTACTTC
TRBV29-1	.	.	TRBJ2-1	CSVDRLNEQFF	TGCAGCGTTGACAGGCTGAATGAGCAGTTCTTC
TRBV6-5	.	.	TRBJ2-5	CASSSSETQYF	TGTGCCAGCAGTTCCAGTGAGACCCAGTACTTC
TRBV24-1	.	.	TRBJ2-1	CATSAPGLNEQFF	TGTGCCACCAGTGCACCGGGTCTCAATGAGCAGTTCTTC
TRBV18	.	.	TRBJ2-1	CASRRPGSSYNEQFF	TGTGCCAGCCGCCGCCCCGGGAGCTCCTACAATGAGCAGTTCTTC
TRBV30	TRBD1	.	TRBJ1-5	CAWSRDRANQPQHF	TGTGCCTGGAGTAGGGACAGGGCCAATCAGCCCCAGCATTTT
TRBV9	TRBD2	.	TRBJ2-1	CASSSSPAGVYNEQFF	TGTGCCAGCAGCTCCTCCCCAGCGGGAGTATACAATGAGCAGTTCTTC
TRBV19	TRBD1	.	TRBJ1-5	CASSPDRGSQPQHF	TGTGCCAGTAGTCCGGACAGGGGAAGTCAGCCCCAGCATTTT
TRBV6-6	TRBD2	.	TRBJ2-1	CASSYSPASGSNEQFF	TGTGCCAGCAGTTACTCCCCGGCTAGCGGGAGCAATGAGCAGTTCTTC
TRBV5-1	TRBD1	.	TRBJ1-1	CASSTDRAGDTEAFF	TGCGCCAGCAGCACGGACAGGGCGGGTGACACTGAAGCTTTCTTT
TRBV9	.	.	TRBJ2-2	CASRGEAGELFF	TGTGCCAGCCGCGGCGAGGCCGGGGAGCTGTTTTTT
TRBV28	.	.	TRBJ1-6	CASSLQGLNSPLHF	TGTGCCAGCAGTTTACAGGGTTTGAATTCACCCCTCCACTTT
TRBV9	.	.	TRBJ1-2	CASSVGGDGRSGYTF	TGTGCCAGCAGCGTAGGCGGGGACGGTAGATCAGGCTACACCTTC
TRBV6-4	TRBD2	few	TRBJ2-1	CASSDSASGTYNEQFF	TGTGCCAGCAGTGACTCTGCTAGCGGAACCTACAATGAGCAGTTCTTC
TRBV6-1	TRBD1	.	TRBJ1-2	CASSEGAGGGYGYTF	TGTGCCAGCAGTGAAGGGGCAGGGGGCGGCTATGGCTACACCTTC
TRBV5-8	TRBD1	.	TRBJ2-6	CASSTGQAPVSGANVLTF	TGTGCCAGCAGCACCGGACAGGCTCCCGTCTCTGGGGCCAACGTCCTGACTTTC
TRBV29-1	TRBD1	.	TRBJ2-7	CSVEVPGQGYEQYF	TGCAGCGTTGAAGTCCCGGGACAGGGCTACGAGCAGTACTTC